This section outlines one T cell receptor beta chain sequence together with its context. Per the original data handling: Reference gene primer amplification gave nucleated cell count estimates. Sequencing was performed with immunoSEQ multiplex PCR; in TCRdb, only in-frame clones are kept and a portion is missing. Clone size and V and J calls were adopted from that table, with D and trimming inferred from the DNA. Among 200,000 to 250,000 clones, just over 85% were seen once, and the ten largest hold 2.2%. This record belongs to a study of blood T cell repertoires in COVID-19. The CDR3 is made up of 13 amino acids. CDR1 SGHDT and CDR2 YYEEEE come from the germline V gene. V gave up 4 bases and J gave up 5 bases, with 12 bases separating them.

Sequenced sample: peripheral blood. The chain joins TRBV5-6 to TRBJ1-1, with no clear D. The sequence was collected from a young man who had recovered from COVID-19. CDR3 coding DNA: TGTGCCAGCAGCCCCCCTCTAGGAACTGAAGCTTTCTTT. Its protein product is CASSPPLGTEAFF.